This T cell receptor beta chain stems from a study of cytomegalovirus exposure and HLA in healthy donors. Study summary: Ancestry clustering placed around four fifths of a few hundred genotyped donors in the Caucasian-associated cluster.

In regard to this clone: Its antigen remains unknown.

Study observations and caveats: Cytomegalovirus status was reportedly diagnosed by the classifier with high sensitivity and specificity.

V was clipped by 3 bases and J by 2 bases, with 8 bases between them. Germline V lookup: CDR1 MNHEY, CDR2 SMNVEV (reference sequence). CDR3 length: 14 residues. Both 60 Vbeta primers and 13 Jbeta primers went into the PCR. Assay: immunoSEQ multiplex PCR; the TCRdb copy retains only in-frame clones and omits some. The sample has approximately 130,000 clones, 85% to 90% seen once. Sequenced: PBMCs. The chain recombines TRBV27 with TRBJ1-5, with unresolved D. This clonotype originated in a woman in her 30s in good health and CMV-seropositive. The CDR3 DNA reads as TGTGCCAGCAGTTTCGCGGGAGGCAATCAGCCCCAGCATTTT. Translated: CASSFAGGNQPQHF.